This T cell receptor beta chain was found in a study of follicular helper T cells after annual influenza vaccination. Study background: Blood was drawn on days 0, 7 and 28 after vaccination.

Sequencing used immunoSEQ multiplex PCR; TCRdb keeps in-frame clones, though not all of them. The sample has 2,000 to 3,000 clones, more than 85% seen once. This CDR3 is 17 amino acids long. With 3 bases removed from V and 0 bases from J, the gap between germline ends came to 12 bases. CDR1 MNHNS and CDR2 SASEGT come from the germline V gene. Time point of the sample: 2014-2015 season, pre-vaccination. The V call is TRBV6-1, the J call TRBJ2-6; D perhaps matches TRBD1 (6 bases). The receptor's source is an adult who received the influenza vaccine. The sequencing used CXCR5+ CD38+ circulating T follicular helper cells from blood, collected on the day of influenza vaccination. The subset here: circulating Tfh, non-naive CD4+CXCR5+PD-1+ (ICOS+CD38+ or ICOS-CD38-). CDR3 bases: TGTGCCAGCAGTGAGTTTCGGACAGCCTCTGGGGCCAACGTCCTGACTTTC. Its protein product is CASSEFRTASGANVLTF.